These T cell receptor beta chains were read from a single sample in a study of cytomegalovirus exposure and HLA in healthy donors. The method was immunoSEQ multiplex PCR; TCRdb's version includes in-frame clones alone and lacks a portion of them. This sample yields 120,000 to 150,000 clones, of which 80% are seen a single time; 6.8% belongs to the top ten. The sequencing sample was made of PBMCs. All receptors derive from a middle-aged man in good health and CMV-seropositive. Both conserved end residues are part of each CDR3. The D gene is left open where the match is weak. Clone size is not always given. Where it is, it says once, few, many or a class for expanded clones.

TRBD1	-	TRBV7-6	TRBJ1-1	TGTGCCAGCAGCCCGCTCCAGGGGGCGGCTGGATACAGGACTGAAGCTTTCTTT	CASSPLQGAAGYRTEAFF
-	once	TRBV10-1	TRBJ1-4	TGCGCCAGCAGTTTCAACAAAGAAAAACTGTTTTTT	CASSFNKEKLFF
-	-	TRBV9	TRBJ2-1	TGTGCCAGCAGCGTAGACGGGAAACCCCACAATGAGCAGTTCTTC	CASSVDGKPHNEQFF
-	-	TRBV10-3	TRBJ1-2	TGTGCCACAAATCCCCGGGAGGCGGGTGGCTACACCTTC	CATNPREAGGYTF
TRBD2	-	TRBV6-1	TRBJ2-7	TGTGCCAGCAAGCAGACTAGCGGAGCCTACGAGCAGTACTTC	CASKQTSGAYEQYF
-	-	TRBV2	TRBJ2-4	TGTGCCAGCAGTGCAGGGTGGGGCAGGGGGGCAGACGTAGCCAAAAACATTCAGTACTTC	CASSAGWGRGADVAKNIQYF
TRBD2	once	TRBV9	TRBJ2-2	TGTGCCAGCAGCGTAGCACTAGCGGGAAAATCCGGGGAGCTGTTTTTT	CASSVALAGKSGELFF
TRBD1	once	TRBV7-2	TRBJ2-7	TGTGCCAGCAGCCCATTCGGGACAGGGGGCTCCTACGAGCAGTACTTC	CASSPFGTGGSYEQYF
TRBD2	-	TRBV11-3	TRBJ2-1	TGTGCCAGCAGCTTTTATAGCGGGAGCTCCTACAATGAGCAGTTCTTC	CASSFYSGSSYNEQFF
TRBD1	-	TRBV11-2	TRBJ1-4	TGTGCCAGCAGCAACCCAGGGGGCTTGAGGGAAAAACTGTTTTTT	CASSNPGGLREKLFF
-	few	TRBV5-6	TRBJ2-7	TGTGCCAGCAGCTTGAGTCTAAACCGCTACGAGCAGTACTTC	CASSLSLNRYEQYF
TRBD1	-	TRBV7-6	TRBJ2-7	TGTGCCAGCAGCTTAGCGTTAGGACAGGGTGAGCACGAGCAGTACTTC	CASSLALGQGEHEQYF
TRBD1	-	TRBV7-2	TRBJ1-6	TGTGCCAGCAGCCTCCGACAGGGCAGTTCACCCCTCCACTTT	CASSLRQGSSPLHF
TRBD1	-	TRBV19	TRBJ1-1	TGTGCCAGTAGTATAGAAGGGGGCAGGATGAACACTGAAGCTTTCTTT	CASSIEGGRMNTEAFF
TRBD1	-	TRBV4-1	TRBJ2-6	TGCGCCAGCAGCCACAACGACAGGGCTGGGGCCAACGTCCTGACTTTC	CASSHNDRAGANVLTF
-	-	TRBV6-6	TRBJ1-4	TGTGCCAGCAGAGGGGGGGGTGTGAATGAAAAACTGTTTTTT	CASRGGGVNEKLFF
TRBD2	-	TRBV28	TRBJ2-2	TGTGCCAGCAGGCCCACTAGCGGTAACACCGGGGAGCTGTTTTTT	CASRPTSGNTGELFF
-	-	TRBV2	TRBJ1-1	TGTGCCAGCAGTGAAGCCGAGGGAGCTTTCTTT	CASSEAEGAFF
TRBD2	-	TRBV15	TRBJ2-7	TGTGCCACCAGCATAAGACGGGGGGGCGAGCAGTACTTC	CATSIRRGGEQYF
TRBD1	-	TRBV5-6	TRBJ1-5	TGTGCCAGCAGCTCGAGGACAGGGACGAGCGATCAGCCCCAGCATTTT	CASSSRTGTSDQPQHF
-	-	TRBV14	TRBJ2-7	TGTGCCAGCAGCCAAGTTAATCAAGAGTCCTACGAGCAGTACTTC	CASSQVNQESYEQYF
-	-	TRBV9	TRBJ1-4	TGTGCCAGCAGCCCTCGTGTCGCGAATGAAAAACTGTTTTTT	CASSPRVANEKLFF
-	-	TRBV11-2	TRBJ1-4	TGTGCCAGCAGCACGACCGGGGGAAATGAAAAACTGTTTTTT	CASSTTGGNEKLFF
-	-	TRBV6-5	TRBJ1-2	TGTGCCAGCAGTTACTCAGTAGTCTATGGCTACACCTTC	CASSYSVVYGYTF
TRBD1	-	TRBV6-5	TRBJ2-3	TGTGCCAGCAGTTACGCCGACAGGGCAACAGATACGCAGTATTTT	CASSYADRATDTQYF
TRBD2	-	TRBV4-1	TRBJ2-1	TGCGCCAGCAGCTTACTAGCGGGGGGTTTCAATGAGCAGTTCTTC	CASSLLAGGFNEQFF
-	-	TRBV5-1	TRBJ2-1	TGCGCCAGCAGCTCCATGTACAATGAGCAGTTCTTC	CASSSMYNEQFF
-	-	TRBV7-2	TRBJ2-3	TGTGCCAGCAGCTTAGGGGGGCGGGGGTTCCTGGATACGCAGTATTTT	CASSLGGRGFLDTQYF
TRBD2	-	TRBV27	TRBJ2-1	TGTGCCAGCAGTTTAGATAGCGGGATAGGAAGTGAGCAGTTCTTC	CASSLDSGIGSEQFF
TRBD1	-	TRBV2	TRBJ1-1	TGTGCCAGCAGTGTCGAAGGGCAGGGGGGAACTGAAGCTTTCTTT	CASSVEGQGGTEAFF
-	-	TRBV5-1	TRBJ1-1	TGCGCCAGCAGCTTCGAGGTTATGAACACTGAAGCTTTCTTT	CASSFEVMNTEAFF
TRBD1	-	TRBV6-1	TRBJ2-7	TGTGCCAGCAGCCCAAGGGGGACAGGCGGCGAGCAGTACTTC	CASSPRGTGGEQYF
-	-	TRBV13	TRBJ1-1	TGTGCCAGCAGCTTAGAGGGGACAAGGAACACTGAAGCTTTCTTT	CASSLEGTRNTEAFF
TRBD2	-	TRBV13	TRBJ2-5	TGTGCCAGCAGCGCCCGAACCTCTTCGACTAGCGGGAGTGCGGAGACCCAGTACTTC	CASSARTSSTSGSAETQYF
TRBD1	-	TRBV7-2	TRBJ1-6	TGTGCCAGCAGCTTACAACGACAGGGGTCCGGTTATAATTCACCCCTCCACTTT	CASSLQRQGSGYNSPLHF
-	few	TRBV5-1	TRBJ1-1	TGCGCCAGCAGCTCAGGGTTATCCACTGAAGCTTTCTTT	CASSSGLSTEAFF
-	-	TRBV18	TRBJ1-6	TGTGCCAGCTCACCTAAGGGACAAGATAATTCACCCCTCCACTTT	CASSPKGQDNSPLHF
TRBD2	-	TRBV5-5	TRBJ2-7	TGTGCCAGCAGCTTCAGCGGGACTATCTCCTACGAGCAGTACTTC	CASSFSGTISYEQYF
-	-	TRBV5-1	TRBJ2-3	TGCGCCAGCAGCTTGGGACAGGACCTAGGACCTAGCACAGATACGCAGTATTTT	CASSLGQDLGPSTDTQYF
TRBD1	-	TRBV5-8	TRBJ1-3	TGTGCCAGCAGCTTGACAGGGGGCGCGGTTGGAAACACCATATATTTT	CASSLTGGAVGNTIYF
TRBD2	-	TRBV7-6	TRBJ2-7	TGTGCCAGCAGCTCAACACTTTCTAGCGGGGGGCCCACCTACGAGCAGTACTTC	CASSSTLSSGGPTYEQYF
-	-	TRBV7-2	TRBJ2-3	TGTGCCAGCAGCTTATCCTGGGCCCCCACAGATACGCAGTATTTT	CASSLSWAPTDTQYF
-	-	TRBV6-5	TRBJ1-5	TGTGCCAGCAGTAAGGGACATAATAGCAATCAGCCCCAGCATTTT	CASSKGHNSNQPQHF
-	-	TRBV19	TRBJ2-2	TGTGCCAGTCACGCGGGACCGATCGGGGAGCTGTTTTTT	CASHAGPIGELFF